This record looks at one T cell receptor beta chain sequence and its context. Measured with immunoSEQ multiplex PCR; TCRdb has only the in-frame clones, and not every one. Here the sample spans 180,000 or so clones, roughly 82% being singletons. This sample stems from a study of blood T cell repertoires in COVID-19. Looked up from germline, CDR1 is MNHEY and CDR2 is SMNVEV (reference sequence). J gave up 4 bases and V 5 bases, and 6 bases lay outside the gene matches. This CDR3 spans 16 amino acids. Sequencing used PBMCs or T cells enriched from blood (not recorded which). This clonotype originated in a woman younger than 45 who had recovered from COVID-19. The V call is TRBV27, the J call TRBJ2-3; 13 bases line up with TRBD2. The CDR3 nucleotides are TGTGCCAGCAGTCCCAGACTAGCGGGAGGTTCAGATACGCAGTATTTT. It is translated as CASSPRLAGGSDTQYF.